Detailed here is one T cell receptor beta chain. Profiling relied on immunoSEQ multiplex PCR, and the TCRdb table lists in-frame clones only, not all of them. The table includes some 48,000 clones, roughly 83% detected once. These data are taken from a study of blood T cell repertoires in COVID-19. Overall study context: Material from acute and convalescent COVID-19 was sourced from the United States, Italy and Spain. T cells, B-cell-depleted T cells, or PBMCs supplied cDNA or gDNA.

The CDR3 spans 11 residues. Germline V gene data show CDR1 as SNHLY and CDR2 as FYNNEI. Trimming left V 2 bases short and J 13 bases short, with 9 bases between. V and J are TRBV2 and TRBJ2-1; the D is unclear. The sequencing sample was made of peripheral blood. This TCR was recovered from a man in his fifties with acute or convalescent COVID-19. This chain's CDR3 is CASSELEYQFF. CDR3 sequence (DNA): TGTGCCAGCAGTGAATTGGAGTACCAGTTCTTC.